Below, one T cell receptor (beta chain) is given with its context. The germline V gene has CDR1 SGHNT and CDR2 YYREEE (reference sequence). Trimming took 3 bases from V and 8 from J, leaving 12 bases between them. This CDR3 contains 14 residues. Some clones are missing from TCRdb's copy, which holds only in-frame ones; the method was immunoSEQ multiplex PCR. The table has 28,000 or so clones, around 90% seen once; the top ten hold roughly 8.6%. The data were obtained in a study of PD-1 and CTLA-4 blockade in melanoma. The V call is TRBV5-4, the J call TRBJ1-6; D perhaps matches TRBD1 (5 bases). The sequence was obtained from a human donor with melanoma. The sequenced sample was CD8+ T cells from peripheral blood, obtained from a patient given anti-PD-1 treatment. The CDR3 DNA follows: TGTGCCAGCAGCTCCGGGACCGAGGATTCACCCCTCCACTTT. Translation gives CASSSGTEDSPLHF.